A single sample is the source of the 26 T cell receptor beta chains below, sequenced in a study of blood T cell repertoires in COVID-19. TCRdb's table, derived via immunoSEQ multiplex PCR, lists solely in-frame clones and lacks some. This table holds roughly 80,000 clones, approximately 78% found once. The sequenced sample consisted of peripheral blood. These receptors originate from a woman aged 60-75 years with acute or convalescent COVID-19.

This chain uses TRBV5-4 with TRBJ2-1; 10 bases map to TRBD1. Germline loops: CDR1 SGHNT, CDR2 YYREEE (reference sequence). The CDR3 totals 16 residues. V was clipped by 4 bases and J by 4 bases; unmatched bases: 8. The CDR3 region is CASSRPGTGAYNEQFF. CDR3 coding DNA: TGTGCCAGCAGCCGCCCCGGGACAGGGGCTTACAATGAGCAGTTCTTC.

V and J are TRBV19 and TRBJ2-2; maybe TRBD1 (6 bases). Trimming shortened V by 3 bases and J by 4 bases, and 12 bases separated the two germline ends. Germline V gene data show CDR1 as LNHDA and CDR2 as SQIVND (reference sequence). This CDR3 has 15 amino acids. CDR3 residues: CASSIYRGSTGELFF. The CDR3 nucleotides are TGTGCCAGTAGTATTTATAGGGGGAGCACCGGGGAGCTGTTTTTT.

This clone was found a few times. V and J are TRBV7-9 and TRBJ2-2; TRBD2 might be the D (6 bases). Germline CDR1 SEHNR, CDR2 FQNEAQ (reference sequence). CDR3 size: 16 residues. V was cut by 2 bases and J by 5 bases, with 15 bases left in between. The CDR3: CASSLSSGVLTGELFF. The CDR3 DNA sequence: TGTGCCAGCAGCTTATCGTCGGGGGTTTTAACCGGGGAGCTGTTTTTT.

The rearrangement joins TRBV19 to TRBJ1-5; 7 bases are a match to TRBD1. With V trimmed by 0 bases and J by 6 bases, 5 bases remained unmatched. This CDR3 spans 15 amino acids. Germline V gene sequence: CDR1 LNHDA, CDR2 SQIVND (reference sequence). CDR3 protein: CASSIDRGVGQPQHF. The CDR3 nucleotides are TGTGCCAGTAGTATAGACAGGGGGGTAGGTCAGCCCCAGCATTTT.

The chain combines TRBV7-2 with TRBJ2-2, with 7 bases fitting TRBD2. There are 15 residues in the CDR3. Germline V gene sequence: CDR1 SGHTA, CDR2 FQGNSA. J gave up 6 bases and V 6 bases, and 10 bases lay outside the gene matches. The CDR3, as DNA: TGTGCCAGCAGGGGATATGCGGGGGAGGCCGGGGAGCTGTTTTTT. Protein sequence: CASRGYAGEAGELFF.

The CDR3 DNA sequence: TGTGCCAGCAGCCTCCTGGATTTTGCGCTGGCAGGGAAGATTGCCCCCTACGAGCAGTACGTC. Amino acid sequence: CASSLLDFALAGKIAPYEQYV. This chain joins TRBV4-2 and TRBJ2-7, with D possibly matching TRBD1 (5 bases). The germline V gene has CDR1 LGHNA and CDR2 YNFKEQ. CDR3 length: 21 amino acids. Trimming took off 4 bases at V and 2 bases at J, with 33 bases between the two ends.

V usage is TRBV25-1 and J usage is TRBJ2-5; 9 positions match TRBD1. This CDR3 is built from 15 residues. Germline-derived CDR1 and CDR2 are MGHDK and SYGVNS. The junction had 5 bases not matched to a gene; V was cut back by 4 bases and J by 2 bases. The CDR3 loop is CASSATGGRQETQYF. Written as DNA, the CDR3 is TGTGCCAGCAGTGCGACAGGGGGGAGACAAGAGACCCAGTACTTC.

CDR3 loop: CASSLGARGGGYEQYF. CDR3 in DNA: TGCGCCAGCAGCTTGGGGGCTCGCGGGGGGGGCTACGAGCAGTACTTC. V is TRBV5-1 and J is TRBJ2-7; 9 nucleotides align to TRBD2. The CDR3 covers 16 residues. The germline gives CDR1 SGHRS, CDR2 YFSETQ. Trimming cost V 0 bases and J 3 bases; bases outside gene matches: 7.

The chain combines TRBV5-4 with TRBJ2-2; D possibly corresponds to TRBD1 (5 bases). Trimming took off 1 base at V and 2 bases at J, with 12 bases between the two ends. CDR3 length equals 16 residues. Germline V gene data show CDR1 as SGHNT and CDR2 as YYREEE (reference sequence). The CDR3 protein is CASSLFSGKNTGELFF. In nucleotides, the CDR3 is TGTGCCAGCAGCTTGTTTTCAGGGAAAAACACCGGGGAGCTGTTTTTT.

V usage is TRBV15 and J usage is TRBJ2-5, with a possible D match to TRBD2 (7 bases). V lost 0 bases to trimming and J lost 4 bases, with 15 bases between them. The CDR3 loop spans 16 amino acids. Germline-derived CDR1 and CDR2 are LNHNV and YYDKDF (reference sequence). The CDR3 DNA sequence: TGTGCCACCAGCAGAGATCGAGGCGGGGGCCCAGAGACCCAGTACTTC. Translation: CATSRDRGGGPETQYF.

The CDR3 nucleotides are TGCGCCAGCAGTGAGAGCTTTAGCGGGGGTAAAGATGAGCAGTTCTTC. Amino acid sequence: CASSESFSGGKDEQFF. This chain uses TRBV10-2 with TRBJ2-1; 9 nucleotides line up with TRBD2. CDR3 length: 16 residues. Germline V gene lookup returns CDR1 WSHSY and CDR2 SAAADI. Unmatched junction bases numbered 10, after V lost 2 bases and J lost 8 bases.

The chain combines TRBV24-1 with TRBJ2-3; D is perhaps TRBD1 (5 bases). The CDR3 is 14 amino acids. Trimming shortened V by 9 bases and J by 4 bases, and 16 bases separated the two germline ends. CDR1 is KGHDR and CDR2 is SFDVKD in the germline V gene. The CDR3 loop reads CATGADSMADTQYF. The CDR3 coding sequence is TGTGCCACCGGGGCTGACAGTATGGCAGATACGCAGTATTTT.

This chain joins TRBV30 and TRBJ1-2; D uncertain. The CDR3 is 11 residues long. V was shortened by 2 bases and J by 2 bases, with 3 bases between the two germline ends. The germline V gene has CDR1 GTSNPN and CDR2 SVGIG (reference sequence). The CDR3 region has the DNA TGTGCCTGGAGTTCAAACTATGGCTACACCTTC. Translating it yields CAWSSNYGYTF.

V usage is TRBV24-1 and J usage is TRBJ2-2; 8 bases agree with TRBD1. The CDR3 sequence is 17 residues long. The trim removed 3 bases at V and 4 bases at J, leaving 9 bases unmatched. Germline V gene data show CDR1 as KGHDR and CDR2 as SFDVKD. CDR3 sequence (DNA): TGTGCCACCAGTGATATCACAGGGGGAAGGAGCACCGGGGAGCTGTTTTTT. Amino acids: CATSDITGGRSTGELFF.

This chain uses TRBV19 with TRBJ2-1; 14 bases map to TRBD2. The CDR3 consists of 15 residues. Germline CDR1 reads LNHDA; CDR2 reads SQIVND (reference sequence). V shed 5 bases, J shed 9 bases, and the junction held 6 bases outside the gene matches. In DNA form, the CDR3 reads TGTGCCAGTAGTTGGACTAGCGGGGGGCCCGGTGAGCAGTTCTTC. Translating gives CASSWTSGGPGEQFF.

The rearrangement links TRBV11-2 to TRBJ2-3; D is possibly TRBD1 (5 bases). The length of the CDR3 is 16 residues. Germline V CDR1 and CDR2: SGHAT, FQNNGV. V was cut by 5 bases and J by 2 bases, with 17 bases left in between. CDR3 nucleotide sequence: TGTGCCAGCAGCCTTAGAGGTACAGGATACACAGATACGCAGTATTTT. This codes for CASSLRGTGYTDTQYF.

V and J are TRBV6-5 and TRBJ2-3, with 10 bases fitting TRBD1. Losses at the gene ends were 4 bases for V and 6 bases for J; bases not matched to a gene: 7. There are 15 residues in the CDR3. CDR1 and CDR2 from the germline V gene are MNHEY and SVGAGI. Here the CDR3 DNA reads TGTGCCAGCAGTTGGGACAGGGGAACCGCCGATACGCAGTATTTT. This gives the protein CASSWDRGTADTQYF.

The gene calls are TRBV29-1 and TRBJ2-2; D perhaps matches TRBD1 (6 bases). The V gene lost 7 bases and the J gene lost 5 bases, with 17 bases spanning the gap. The CDR3 totals 14 residues. Germline V gene sequence: CDR1 SQVTM, CDR2 ANQGSEA. The CDR3 DNA is TGCAGCGGCAAGGGACATGTCCGGACCGGGGAGCTGTTTTTT. Residues: CSGKGHVRTGELFF.

The chain joins TRBV5-6 to TRBJ1-1; no firm D call. The CDR3 contains 12 residues. V was trimmed by 0 bases and J by 5 bases, leaving 5 bases between them. Germline V lookup: CDR1 SGHDT, CDR2 YYEEEE. The CDR3 sequence is CASSLAQTEAFF. In nucleotides, the CDR3 is TGTGCCAGCAGCTTGGCCCAAACTGAAGCTTTCTTT.

This clone was detected once. This chain connects TRBV2 to TRBJ2-2; 10 bases match TRBD2. The CDR3 length is 15 residues. With 6 bases clipped from V and 6 bases from J, the junction kept 7 bases outside the gene matches. The V gene's germline CDR1 is SNHLY and CDR2 FYNNEI. The CDR3 nucleotides read TGTGCCAGCAGGCTCACTAGCGGGGCTGCCGGGGAGCTGTTTTTT. The encoded protein is CASRLTSGAAGELFF.

This sequence joins TRBV9 and TRBJ2-2; 7 bases align to TRBD1. The CDR3 consists of 17 residues. Germline V CDR1 and CDR2: SGDLS, YYNGEE. The V gene end was trimmed by 1 base and the J gene end by 3 bases; junction bases not matched to a gene: 9. CDR3 amino acids: CASSVSLEGAYTGELFF. DNA of the CDR3: TGTGCCAGCAGCGTATCCCTCGAGGGGGCATACACCGGGGAGCTGTTTTTT.

The V call is TRBV10-1, the J call TRBJ2-7, with a tentative D call TRBD1 (6 bases). The CDR3 consists of 13 residues. CDR1 and CDR2 (germline): WNHNN, SYGVQD (reference sequence). V was clipped by 6 bases and J by 6 bases, with 15 bases between them. CDR3 DNA sequence: TGCGCCAGCAGCAATAGTAAGGGGGTCGAGCAGTACTTC. Translating it yields CASSNSKGVEQYF.

The J gene is TRBJ1-6, the V gene TRBV18; 7 bases align to TRBD1. J lost 10 bases, V lost 8 bases, and 8 bases had no gene match. Per germline, CDR1 KGHSH and CDR2 LQKENI. CDR3 size: 13 residues. This chain's CDR3 is CASREQGQSPLHF. CDR3 DNA: TGTGCCAGCCGGGAACAGGGGCAATCACCCCTCCACTTT.

This clone was detected a few times. The chain joins TRBV30 to TRBJ1-2; D is unresolved. V was cut by 2 bases and J by 4 bases, with 8 bases left in between. Germline values: CDR1 GTSNPN, CDR2 SVGIG (reference sequence). The CDR3 is made up of 12 amino acids. CDR3 protein: CAWSPGPYGYTF. The CDR3 DNA follows: TGTGCCTGGAGTCCCGGTCCCTATGGCTACACCTTC.

The chain couples TRBV6-2 or TRBV6-3 to TRBJ2-1; 7 bases line up with TRBD1. The V gene's germline CDR1 is MNHEY and CDR2 SVGEGT. V lost 6 bases and J lost 6; bases outside the gene matches: 17. The CDR3 spans 17 residues. The CDR3 loop reads CASSPQPGTPGGNEQFF. CDR3 DNA sequence: TGTGCCAGCAGCCCTCAACCCGGGACGCCAGGGGGCAATGAGCAGTTCTTC.

The chain uses TRBV28 and TRBJ2-7; 10 positions agree with TRBD1. CDR1 MDHEN and CDR2 SYDVKM come from the germline V gene. Losses at the gene ends were 6 bases for V and 5 bases for J; bases not matched to a gene: 7. This CDR3 is 14 amino acids long. The CDR3 DNA sequence: TGTGCCAGCAGCCCGGGACAGGGGTTCCACGAGCAGTACTTC. Protein product: CASSPGQGFHEQYF.